These 6 T cell receptor beta chains were all obtained from the same sample, sequenced in a study of patients and donors after allogeneic stem cell transplantation. In TCRdb, the RT-PCR reads were re-called with MiXCR into one record per CDR3 protein. The data show roughly 940,000 distinct CDR3 sequences, roughly 18% seen once. The sequenced material came from blood, either unsorted or a sorted T cell fraction (not recorded which). These receptors came from a human donor who was either an allogeneic HSCT recipient or a stem cell or donor lymphocyte infusion donor (not recorded which). It is not recorded whose cells these are; they may come from a transplant donor.

The chain combines TRBV12-3 or TRBV12-4 with TRBJ1-5; weak D call: TRBD1 (5 bases). V lost 1 base, J lost 6 bases, and 19 bases lay in between. The CDR3 totals 17 residues. CDR3 sequence (DNA): TGTGCCAGCAGTTTAGAGAGAGGGACTCTCAGAATTCAGCCCCAGCATTTT. Its translation: CASSLERGTLRIQPQHF.

The J gene is TRBJ1-1, the V gene TRBV5-5; D gene ambiguous. Germline CDR1 reads SGHKS; CDR2 reads YYEKEE (reference sequence). The CDR3 extends over 15 amino acids. The V end was cut by 1 base, the J end by 0 bases, with 10 bases between. The CDR3 DNA follows: TGTGCCAGCAGCTTGTTCAACGGTCTGAACACTGAAGCTTTCTTT. Protein: CASSLFNGLNTEAFF.

This clonotype was recorded many times. The genes are TRBV2 and TRBJ1-6, with 10 bases that match TRBD1. V gave up 7 bases and J gave up 8 bases; unmatched junction bases: 2. The CDR3 length is 13 residues. Germline assignment: CDR1 SNHLY and CDR2 FYNNEI. The CDR3 is CASKGTGDSPLHF. In DNA form, the CDR3 reads TGTGCCAGCAAAGGGACAGGGGATTCACCCCTCCACTTT.

This clonotype was seen only a few times. The chain uses TRBV7-3 and TRBJ2-1; no definite D call. V was clipped by 2 bases and J by 5 bases, with 13 bases between them. The CDR3 runs to 15 residues. Germline V gives CDR1 SGHTA, CDR2 FQGTGA. The CDR3 spells CASSLDPRLNNEQFF. For the CDR3, the DNA is TGTGCCAGCAGCTTAGACCCCCGTCTCAACAATGAGCAGTTCTTC.

This chain uses TRBV19 with TRBJ1-5; 8 nucleotides line up with TRBD1. Germline CDR1 is LNHDA and CDR2 is SQIVND (reference sequence). The CDR3 totals 18 residues. V trimming: 3 bases; J trimming: 0 bases; junction bases outside the gene matches: 10. CDR3 nucleotides: TGTGCCAGTAGTATTTCGGGGACAGGCGGTGGTAGCAATCAGCCCCAGCATTTT. This codes for CASSISGTGGGSNQPQHF.

This clonotype was seen a few times. The rearrangement uses TRBV4-1 and TRBJ2-2; D gene ambiguous. The CDR3 is 17 amino acids. The V and J ends lost 0 bases and 6 bases respectively, with 17 bases between them. Looked up from germline, CDR1 is MGHRA and CDR2 is YSYEKL. The CDR3 DNA follows: TGCGCCAGCAGCCAAGATTGGGCAGAAGTCATCGCCGGGGAGCTGTTTTTT. Translating gives CASSQDWAEVIAGELFF.